This note documents a single TCR beta chain sequence. The data are from a study of blood T cell repertoires in COVID-19. Study information: Spain, Italy and the United States supplied samples that represented acute and convalescent COVID-19. T cells, B-cell-depleted T cells, or PBMCs provided the cDNA or gDNA that served as material.

Authors' methods: Counts of nucleated cells, estimated from reference gene primer amplification, were obtained. TCRdb keeps only in-frame clones here, not all; method: immunoSEQ multiplex PCR. Clone size and V and J calls were adopted from that table, with D and trimming inferred from the DNA. This sample has roughly 190,000 clones, with about four fifths found just once. Germline V CDR1 and CDR2: SSHAT, FNYEAQ (reference sequence). CDR3 length: 16 amino acids. Trimming shortened V by 1 base and J by 0 bases, and 11 bases separated the two germline ends. The receptor was isolated from a man aged 60 to 75 with acute or convalescent COVID-19. The sequenced sample consisted of peripheral blood. The V call is TRBV7-7, the J call TRBJ2-3; D might be TRBD1 (6 bases). The CDR3 loop reads CASSLGVRGSTDTQYF. CDR3 DNA: TGTGCCAGCAGCTTAGGGGTCAGGGGAAGCACAGATACGCAGTATTTT.